A single sample gave rise to the 26 T cell receptor beta chains below, sequenced in a study of CD4 and CD8 cells across lung adenocarcinoma regions. TCRdb re-called the PCR reads through MiXCR, storing one row per CDR3 protein. The sample yields about 20,000 distinct CDR3 sequences, less than 65% seen once. The sequencing sample was made of CD8+ T cells from the center of a lung tumor. The receptors originated from a female donor with lung adenocarcinoma. The CD4 and CD8 labels of this study may be unreliable.

This sequence joins TRBV6-1 and TRBJ2-1, with TRBD1 as a possible D gene (7 bases). The end of the DNA is better explained by TRBJ2-4, so the J call may be wrong. CDR3 length equals 15 residues. From germline, CDR1 is MNHNS and CDR2 SASEGT. The CDR3 loop reads CGSRGVGGDQEIQYF. CDR3 DNA: TGTGGTAGCAGGGGGGTGGGCGGCGACCAAGAGATTCAGTACTTC.

This clonotype appeared many times. The chain carries TRBV4-1 and TRBJ2-4; the D gene is possibly TRBD1 (6 bases). This CDR3 has 11 amino acids. CDR1 is MGHRA and CDR2 is YSYEKL in the germline V gene. V lost 4 bases, J lost 9 bases, and 7 bases lay in between. The CDR3 DNA is TGCGCCAGCAGCCGAGGGGGCATTCAGTACTTC. It encodes CASSRGGIQYF.

The CDR3 nucleotides are TGTGCCAGCAGCTTAGAACAGGTGTACACAGATACGCAGTATTTT. Translation gives CASSLEQVYTDTQYF. V gene TRBV7-2 combines with J gene TRBJ2-3; D is perhaps TRBD1 (5 bases). The CDR3 length is 15 residues. Trimming shortened V by 1 base and J by 2 bases, and 10 bases separated the two germline ends. Germline V gene lookup returns CDR1 SGHTA and CDR2 FQGNSA.

By frequency in the sample, this clonotype is medium-sized. The genes are TRBV10-1 and TRBJ2-1, with D unclear. The CDR3 covers 16 residues. CDR1 and CDR2 from the germline V gene are WNHNN and SYGVQD (reference sequence). Trimming pared 5 bases from V and 0 bases from J, leaving 14 bases between. The chain's CDR3 is CASSYGPLSSYNEQFF. CDR3 coding DNA: TGCGCCAGCAGTTACGGCCCCCTAAGCTCCTACAATGAGCAGTTCTTC.

The chain combines TRBV10-2 with TRBJ2-1, with D possibly being TRBD1 or TRBD2 (6 bases each). This CDR3 has 15 amino acids. The V gene lost 5 bases and the J gene lost 13 bases, with 24 bases spanning the gap. Germline values: CDR1 WSHSY, CDR2 SAAADI. CDR3 nucleotide sequence: TGCGCCAGCAGTCCGGGGACGGGGGCCAAAAATAATCAGTTCTTC. This gives the protein CASSPGTGAKNNQFF.

The chain recombines TRBV4-1 with TRBJ1-2, with D possibly matching TRBD1 (6 bases). Trimming stripped 4 bases from V and 2 bases from J, with 14 bases between. The CDR3 runs 15 residues. In germline, CDR1 is MGHRA, CDR2 YSYEKL. Here the CDR3 reads CASSRASGQNYGYTF. CDR3 in DNA: TGCGCCAGCAGCCGAGCAAGTGGACAGAACTATGGCTACACCTTC.

This rearrangement joins TRBV10-2 to TRBJ2-1; D is possibly TRBD2 (6 bases). Gene TRBJ2-7 matches the end of the DNA better, so the J call may be wrong. The CDR3 has 16 residues. Germline-derived CDR1 and CDR2 are WSHSY and SAAADI. The CDR3, as DNA: TGCGCCAGCAGGGACTATTTGGCGGGGTCCTCCTACGAGCAGTACTTC. Its translation is CASRDYLAGSSYEQYF.

The chain couples TRBV28 to TRBJ2-5; D gene ambiguous. This CDR3 is built from 16 residues. Germline V gene sequence: CDR1 MDHEN, CDR2 SYDVKM. V lost 3 bases to trimming and J lost 3 bases, with 17 bases between them. The CDR3 sequence is CASSLGSGFQEETQYF. The CDR3 DNA reads as TGTGCCAGCAGTTTGGGGTCAGGTTTTCAGGAAGAGACCCAGTACTTC.

This clonotype turned up a few times. The gene calls are TRBV20-1 and TRBJ1-2, with D possibly matching TRBD1 (5 bases). V lost 5 bases to trimming and J lost 4 bases, with 17 bases between them. This CDR3 contains 14 residues. Looked up from germline, CDR1 is DFQATT and CDR2 is SNEGSKA (reference sequence). The CDR3 nucleotides read TGCAGTGCTTCCGTACAGGAGAAGCTCTATGGCTACACCTTC. This translates into CSASVQEKLYGYTF.

This chain connects TRBV28 to TRBJ2-4; D remains ambiguous. The CDR3 extends over 11 amino acids. Germline assignment: CDR1 MDHEN and CDR2 SYDVKM. Trimming pared 6 bases from V and 4 bases from J, leaving 4 bases between. The CDR3 DNA follows: TGTGCCAGCAGCCCGAAAAACATTCAGTACTTC. Its translation is CASSPKNIQYF.

The chain recombines TRBV6-1 with TRBJ2-5; D may correspond to TRBD1 or TRBD2 (7 bases each). This CDR3 is 15 amino acids long. Germline CDR1 and CDR2: MNHNS and SASEGT. The CDR3 region is CGRRQGGRDKETQYF. CDR3 DNA: TGTGGCAGGAGGCAGGGGGGGCGTGACAAAGAGACCCAGTACTTC.

The CDR3 reads CSARGHPAQIATNEKLFF. The CDR3 bases are TGCAGTGCTAGAGGTCACCCTGCGCAAATTGCAACTAATGAAAAACTGTTTTTT. This chain joins TRBV20-1 and TRBJ1-4, with no clear D. V lost 1 base and J lost 0, with 18 bases in between. The CDR3 contains 18 residues. Germline V gene lookup returns CDR1 DFQATT and CDR2 SNEGSKA (reference sequence).

The J gene is TRBJ2-1, the V gene TRBV27; 9 nucleotides align to TRBD2. J gave up 3 bases and V 8 bases, and 8 bases lay outside the gene matches. Germline-derived CDR1 and CDR2 are MNHEY and SMNVEV (reference sequence). The CDR3 runs 15 residues. The CDR3 region has the DNA TGTGCCAGCGGGGCGGGAGGGCCCTTCTACAATGAGCAGTTCTTC. This sequence encodes CASGAGGPFYNEQFF.

A few counts support this clonotype. The rearrangement uses TRBV12-3 or TRBV12-4 and TRBJ2-2; maybe TRBD2 (5 bases). This CDR3 is 15 amino acids long. The germline V and J ends were trimmed by 3 bases and 6 bases, with 14 bases remaining between them. The CDR3 protein is CASSFFRGISGELFF. CDR3 nucleotide sequence: TGTGCCAGCAGTTTTTTTCGGGGTATCTCCGGGGAGCTGTTTTTT.

At least ten counts were recorded for this clonotype. A much larger clonotype is one base distant, so this may be a read error. The J gene is TRBJ2-5, the V gene TRBV7-2, with D maybe TRBD2 (6 bases). There are 13 residues in the CDR3. The germline V gene encodes CDR1 SGHTA and CDR2 FQGNSA. V lost 3 bases and J 11 bases, leaving 16 bases between the germline ends. The DNA for the CDR3 is TGTGCCAGCAGCTTCGGTAGCGGAAGAGGTCAGTACTTC. Its protein is CASSFGSGRGQYF.

This clonotype was counted many times. The chain joins TRBV10-1 to TRBJ1-5; maybe TRBD1 (6 bases). The CDR3 is 15 amino acids. Trimming shortened V by 6 bases and J by 3 bases, and 15 bases separated the two germline ends. Looked up from germline, CDR1 is WNHNN and CDR2 is SYGVQD (reference sequence). CDR3 region: CASRVSGDINQPQHF. The CDR3 DNA reads as TGCGCCAGCAGGGTTTCAGGGGACATCAATCAGCCCCAGCATTTT.

Many counts were recorded for this clonotype. The CDR3, as DNA: TGTGCCAGCAGCTGGGACAGGGGTGAAAAACTGTTTTTT. Protein product: CASSWDRGEKLFF. V usage is TRBV27 and J usage is TRBJ1-4; 10 bases agree with TRBD1. This CDR3 comprises 13 residues. V dropped 6 bases and J dropped 7; count of bases not matched to a gene: 2. The germline V gene has CDR1 MNHEY and CDR2 SMNVEV (reference sequence).

Comments on this clonotype: At one end the junction does not follow the germline gene, possibly because of a read error. The rearrangement joins TRBV10-1 to TRBJ2-3; the match to TRBD1 covers 8 bases. The last part of the DNA fits TRBJ2-7 better; the J call may be wrong. Germline V lookup: CDR1 WNHNN, CDR2 SYGVQD (reference sequence). CDR3 length: 14 amino acids. The CDR3 is CGSRGQWDTNMQYF. The CDR3, as DNA: TGCGGCAGCAGGGGGCAGTGGGACACAAATATGCAGTACTTC.

A note on this clonotype: The junction shows a germline mismatch at one end, possibly a read error. The chain carries TRBV6-1 and TRBJ2-3; D is perhaps TRBD2 (5 bases). CDR3 length: 18 residues. The germline V gene encodes CDR1 MNHNS and CDR2 SASEGT. CDR3 in amino acids: CASSEAGIEGVNTETQYF. For the CDR3, the DNA is TGTGCCAGCAGTGAAGCGGGTATTGAGGGTGTGAACACAGAGACGCAGTATTTT.

The chain carries TRBV27 and TRBJ2-1; D is perhaps TRBD2 (7 bases). From germline, CDR1 is MNHEY and CDR2 SMNVEV (reference sequence). The CDR3 extends over 14 amino acids. V lost 5 bases and J 8 bases, leaving 16 bases between the germline ends. The CDR3 bases are TGTGCCAGCAGTCCTAGGGGGGCGGGGGATGAGCAGTTCTTC. The encoded protein is CASSPRGAGDEQFF.

Points on this clonotype: One junction end disagrees with the germline gene, perhaps due to a read error. Here the CDR3 reads CASGGCEQDTQYF. CDR3 in DNA: TGTGCCAGCGGGGGCTGTGAACAAGACACCCAGTACTTC. This chain uses TRBV27 with TRBJ2-1; D is possibly TRBD1 (6 bases). TRBJ2-5 explains the end of the DNA better; the J call may be wrong. Germline loops: CDR1 MNHEY, CDR2 SMNVEV (reference sequence). The CDR3 length is 13 residues.

The chain joins TRBV27 to TRBJ2-3, with D unresolved. The assigned J gene may be wrong: the sequence end matches TRBJ2-7 better. This CDR3 has 11 residues. Germline CDR1 is MNHEY and CDR2 is SMNVEV (reference sequence). The CDR3 protein is CASGPKDMQYF. The CDR3 nucleotides are TGTGCCAGCGGTCCTAAAGATATGCAGTACTTC.

This sequence joins TRBV6-5 and TRBJ2-1; D is uncertain. CDR1 is MNHEY, CDR2 SVGAGI, per germline. Trimming removed 4 bases at V and 2 bases at J, with 6 bases between. The CDR3 consists of 13 residues. The CDR3 is CASSFDPYNEQFF. The CDR3 nucleotides read TGTGCCAGCAGTTTTGATCCCTACAATGAGCAGTTCTTC.

As concerns this clonotype: At one of its ends the junction is not consistent with the germline gene, which may arise from a read error. The CDR3 nucleotides read TGTGCTAGCAGCTTCCCGTGGGAGGGGAGAGAGACCCAGTCTTTC. It yields the protein CASSFPWEGRETQSF. This chain links TRBV7-7 with TRBJ2-5, with TRBD2 identical over 7 bases. Germline V gene sequence: CDR1 SSHAT, CDR2 FNYEAQ (reference sequence). The CDR3 is made up of 15 amino acids.

CDR3 coding DNA: TGTGCCAGCAGTGATTTCGGGGGCGATGACTACGAGCAGTACTTC. Its protein product is CASSDFGGDDYEQYF. V gene TRBV6-1 combines with J gene TRBJ2-1; either TRBD1 or TRBD2 may fit D (6 bases each). The end of the DNA fits TRBJ2-7 better, so the J call may be wrong. The CDR3 is 15 amino acids. Germline CDR1 MNHNS, CDR2 SASEGT.

There are a few counts of this clonotype. An end of the junction differs from the germline gene, which may be a read error. The chain combines TRBV27 with TRBJ2-3; possible D gene TRBD2, 5 bases. Germline CDR1 MNHEY, CDR2 SMNVEV (reference sequence). The CDR3 has 11 residues. The CDR3 is CGSGHPETQYF. The CDR3 coding sequence is TGTGGCAGCGGTCACCCAGAGACCCAGTACTTT.